This T cell receptor (beta chain) originates from a study of CD8+ T cells in alopecia areata. The ends were cut back, 3 bases at V and 5 bases at J, with 2 bases in the middle. CDR1 MNHNY and CDR2 SVGAGI come from the germline V gene (reference sequence). The length of the CDR3 is 11 residues. Sequencing relied on a cDNA template that was reverse transcribed from extracted RNA. The table came from immunoSEQ multiplex PCR; TCRdb's copy has only in-frame clones and leaves some out. Among more than 200,000 clones listed, under 80% were seen once. This clone was seen only a few times. PBMC-derived CD4+ and CD8+ T cells were sorted.

The chain couples TRBV6-6 to TRBJ2-4; no definite D call. This specimen consisted of CD4+ T cells sorted from blood, obtained at week 0. This TCR was recovered from a human donor with alopecia areata. The CDR3 bases are TGTGCCAGCAGTTATCAAAACATTCAGTACTTC. Translation gives CASSYQNIQYF.